The 20 T cell receptor beta chains given below trace back to one sample, sequenced in a study of cytomegalovirus exposure and HLA in healthy donors. The PCR had 60 Vbeta and 13 Jbeta primers. Produced via immunoSEQ multiplex PCR; TCRdb's table is partial and in-frame only. Of some 140,000 clones listed, around 74% are singletons. The sequencing input was PBMCs. The origin of the receptors is a man aged 18-30 years in good health and CMV-seronegative.

The chain recombines TRBV9 with TRBJ1-1, with 7 bases aligning to TRBD1. CDR1 SGDLS and CDR2 YYNGEE come from the germline V gene. The CDR3 extends over 14 amino acids. J lost 3 bases, V lost 3 bases, and 5 bases had no gene match. The CDR3 sequence is CASSANTGDTEAFF. CDR3 bases: TGTGCCAGCAGCGCCAATACAGGGGACACTGAAGCTTTCTTT. Filled out from reference TRBV9 and TRBJ1-1, the complete variable domain reads DSGVTQTPKHLITATGQRVTLRCSPRSGDLSVYWYQQSLDQGLQFLIQYYNGEERAKGNILERFSAQQFPDLHSELNLSSLELGDSALYFCASSANTGDTEAFFGQGTRLTVV.

This clone has only a few counts. The chain combines TRBV11-2 with TRBJ2-3; 12 positions match TRBD2. The trim removed 5 bases at V and 6 bases at J, leaving 6 bases unmatched. This CDR3 contains 15 residues. Germline CDR1 reads SGHAT; CDR2 reads FQNNGV. As DNA, the CDR3 is TGTGCCAGCAGCCAAGGGACTAGCGGGCGGGATACGCAGTATTTT. This sequence encodes CASSQGTSGRDTQYF.

V usage is TRBV5-1 and J usage is TRBJ1-2; TRBD1 agrees at 7 bases. Germline V gene lookup returns CDR1 SGHRS and CDR2 YFSETQ. The CDR3 has 15 residues. With 5 bases clipped from V and 0 bases from J, the junction kept 7 bases outside the gene matches. The CDR3 sequence is CASRDRWGTNYGYTF. Written as DNA, the CDR3 is TGCGCCAGCAGGGACAGGTGGGGTACTAACTATGGCTACACCTTC. Full variable domain (missing parts from reference TRBV5-1 and TRBJ1-2): KAGVTQTPRYLIKTRGQQVTLSCSPISGHRSVSWYQQTPGQGLQFLFEYFSETQRNKGNFPGRFSGRQFSNSRSEMNVSTLELGDSALYLCASRDRWGTNYGYTFGSGTRLTVV.

The CDR3 spells CASSSSRHASTDTQYF. Here the CDR3 DNA reads TGCGCCAGCAGCTCCTCCCGACATGCTAGCACAGATACGCAGTATTTT. The chain links TRBV4-1 to TRBJ2-3; D gene uncertain. Trimming removed 5 bases from V and 0 bases from J, with 15 bases in between. CDR1 MGHRA and CDR2 YSYEKL come from the germline V gene. CDR3 length: 16 residues.

This clone was recorded only once. V gene TRBV9 combines with J gene TRBJ1-1, with TRBD1 matching over 8 bases. Germline CDR1 is SGDLS and CDR2 is YYNGEE. Trimming took 3 bases from V and 11 from J; bases not matched to a gene: 15. CDR3 length equals 15 residues. CDR3 protein: CASSAAAGIQGEAFF. The CDR3, as DNA: TGTGCCAGCAGCGCCGCCGCGGGAATACAGGGGGAGGCTTTCTTT.

The chain uses TRBV4-1 and TRBJ1-6; D gene ambiguous. Trimming removed 1 base at V and 7 bases at J, with 20 bases between. The CDR3 length is 18 residues. Looked up from germline, CDR1 is MGHRA and CDR2 is YSYEKL. CDR3 protein: CASSQGPGELLGNSPLHF. CDR3 DNA: TGCGCCAGCAGCCAAGGCCCGGGAGAGCTCTTAGGAAATTCACCCCTCCACTTT.

The V call is TRBV10-3, the J call TRBJ2-1; a possible D gene is TRBD1 (6 bases). This CDR3 spans 16 amino acids. V was trimmed by 2 bases and J by 4 bases, leaving 15 bases between them. CDR1 and CDR2 from the germline V gene are ENHRY and SYGVKD. This CDR3 reads CAISEGFRGRYNEQFF. The CDR3 coding sequence is TGTGCCATCAGTGAGGGTTTCAGGGGTAGATACAATGAGCAGTTCTTC.

This clone has only a few counts. The V and J genes are TRBV4-1 and TRBJ2-7; D is possibly TRBD1 (6 bases). V lost 0 bases, J lost 1 base, and 10 bases lay in between. The germline V gene has CDR1 MGHRA and CDR2 YSYEKL. The CDR3 sequence is 15 residues long. CDR3 in DNA: TGCGCCAGCAGCCAAGATCCCGGACAGTCCTACGAGCAGTACTTC. It yields the protein CASSQDPGQSYEQYF.

V and J are TRBV5-5 and TRBJ2-7; D gene ambiguous. V was cut by 0 bases and J by 4 bases, with 17 bases left in between. Germline CDR1 is SGHKS and CDR2 is YYEKEE (reference sequence). This CDR3 is 16 amino acids long. The CDR3 spells CASSLVGSRTPYEQYV. Written as DNA, the CDR3 is TGTGCCAGCAGCTTGGTGGGCAGCCGAACCCCGTACGAGCAGTACGTC.

The J gene is TRBJ1-1, the V gene TRBV6-5; D not certain. CDR1 MNHEY and CDR2 SVGAGI come from the germline V gene. V lost 8 bases and J lost 5, with 15 bases in between. CDR3 length: 13 residues. CDR3: CASYLDGGTEAFF. As DNA, the CDR3 is TGTGCCAGCTACTTGGACGGAGGTACTGAAGCTTTCTTT.

This chain joins TRBV6-5 and TRBJ2-1, with D maybe TRBD2 (5 bases). Trimming took 0 bases from V and 4 from J, leaving 13 bases between them. This CDR3 is built from 16 residues. Germline CDR1 reads MNHEY; CDR2 reads SVGAGI. The CDR3 loop is CASSYSLRAKYNEQFF. The CDR3 DNA is TGTGCCAGCAGTTACTCGTTGCGGGCAAAATACAATGAGCAGTTCTTC.

This clone was found a few times. The rearrangement links TRBV6-6 to TRBJ1-1, with a tentative D call TRBD1 (5 bases). The V and J ends lost 0 bases and 6 bases respectively, with 11 bases between them. This CDR3 contains 14 residues. CDR1 MNHNY and CDR2 SVGAGI come from the germline V gene (reference sequence). This chain's CDR3 is CASSYSQGSPEAFF. In nucleotides, the CDR3 is TGTGCCAGCAGTTACTCCCAGGGAAGCCCTGAAGCTTTCTTT.

This chain uses TRBV2 with TRBJ1-5; D is undetermined. Germline CDR1 SNHLY, CDR2 FYNNEI. CDR3 length: 14 residues. The V gene lost 4 bases and the J gene lost 2 bases, with 9 bases spanning the gap. CDR3 sequence (DNA): TGTGCCAGCAGTGGGACGAGGGGCAATCAGCCCCAGCATTTT. It translates to CASSGTRGNQPQHF.

To note about this clone: This likely comes from a read error, as the CDR3 has no conserved phenylalanine or tryptophan at its end. The chain couples TRBV19 to TRBJ1-3, with TRBD1 identical over 8 bases. V shed 5 bases, J shed 0 bases, and the junction held 12 bases outside the gene matches. The germline V gene has CDR1 LNHDA and CDR2 SQIVND (reference sequence). The CDR3 sequence is 18 residues long. CDR3 sequence (DNA): TGTGCCAGTAGTGAGACAGGGGACCTAAGGAACTCTGGAAACACCATATATCTT. This codes for CASSETGDLRNSGNTIYL.

The V gene is TRBV6-1, the J gene TRBJ2-7; weak D call: TRBD1 (6 bases). The CDR3 is made up of 13 amino acids. CDR1 is MNHNS and CDR2 is SASEGT in the germline V gene. V lost 6 bases and J 3 bases, leaving 12 bases between the germline ends. The CDR3 here is CASRQGSDYEQYV. Here the CDR3 DNA reads TGTGCCAGCAGACAGGGTTCCGACTACGAGCAGTACGTC.

This rearrangement joins TRBV6-1 to TRBJ2-7; TRBD1 is a possible D gene (6 bases). This CDR3 contains 13 residues. Trimming cost V 6 bases and J 6 bases, with 15 bases left between them. Germline loops: CDR1 MNHNS, CDR2 SASEGT. Here the CDR3 DNA reads TGTGCCAGCAGAGACTGGACAGTTTTCGAGCAGTACGTC. Translation gives CASRDWTVFEQYV.

The chain links TRBV6-5 to TRBJ1-1; no firm D call. Germline CDR1 is MNHEY and CDR2 is SVGAGI. The CDR3 loop spans 13 amino acids. V dropped 3 bases and J dropped 1 base, with 6 bases sitting between them. The CDR3 DNA reads as TGTGCCAGCAGTTATCTACCGAACACTGAAGCTTTCTTT. It is translated as CASSYLPNTEAFF.

The chain couples TRBV5-1 to TRBJ1-3, with a weak D call TRBD1 (6 bases). This CDR3 has 14 residues. Trimming stripped 4 bases from V and 2 bases from J, with 10 bases between. Germline V gives CDR1 SGHRS, CDR2 YFSETQ. DNA of the CDR3: TGCGCCAGCAGCACCGAGGGGGCTGGAAACACCATATATTTT. It encodes CASSTEGAGNTIYF. Full variable domain (rest looked up from reference TRBV5-1 and TRBJ1-3): KAGVTQTPRYLIKTRGQQVTLSCSPISGHRSVSWYQQTPGQGLQFLFEYFSETQRNKGNFPGRFSGRQFSNSRSEMNVSTLELGDSALYLCASSTEGAGNTIYFGEGSWLTVV.

The J gene is TRBJ1-1, the V gene TRBV30; unclear D gene. Trimming pared 1 base from V and 10 bases from J, leaving 10 bases between. The CDR3 extends over 11 amino acids. Germline V lookup: CDR1 GTSNPN, CDR2 SVGIG (reference sequence). The CDR3 DNA sequence: TGTGCCTGGAGTGGAGGGATTGGAGCTTTCTTT. This gives the protein CAWSGGIGAFF.

This sequence joins TRBV28 and TRBJ1-5; 10 positions agree with TRBD1. Germline V gene data show CDR1 as MDHEN and CDR2 as SYDVKM. The CDR3 is 15 residues long. Losses at the gene ends were 5 bases for V and 5 bases for J; bases not matched to a gene: 6. The CDR3 nucleotides are TGTGCCAGCAGTCTGACCGACAGGGGGCATCAGCCCCAGCATTTT. It specifies CASSLTDRGHQPQHF.